The 21 T cell receptor beta chains below were found in one sample sequenced in a study of monozygotic twins with inflammatory bowel disease. TCRdb processed the 5' RACE reads again and assigns one entry to each CDR3 protein, with no DNA. Its listing shows around 380,000 distinct CDR3 sequences. The sequenced sample was blood. Receptors originate from a human donor with ulcerative colitis or Crohn's disease, or a healthy co-twin of an affected twin (not recorded which).

The CDR3 loop reads CASSNRGLPGELFF. The chain uses TRBV6-5 and TRBJ2-2; TCRdb designates TRBD1, a call that cannot be tested without DNA. The V gene's germline CDR1 is MNHEY and CDR2 SVGAGI. The CDR3 consists of 14 residues.

This chain joins TRBV12-3 or TRBV12-4 and TRBJ1-2; TCRdb returns TRBD1, unconfirmable since there is no DNA. CDR3 length equals 14 residues. The CDR3 sequence: CASSLFIAGYGYTF.

The genes are TRBV5-1 and TRBJ2-6; TCRdb indicates TRBD1, and absent DNA this call remains unverified. Germline V gene lookup returns CDR1 SGHRS and CDR2 YFSETQ. The CDR3 spans 17 residues. The CDR3 loop reads CASSLTGQRSGANVLTF. Full variable domain (outside the CDR3, taken from reference TRBV5-1 and TRBJ2-6): KAGVTQTPRYLIKTRGQQVTLSCSPISGHRSVSWYQQTPGQGLQFLFEYFSETQRNKGNFPGRFSGRQFSNSRSEMNVSTLELGDSALYLCASSLTGQRSGANVLTFGAGSRLTVL.

The rearrangement links TRBV11-2 to TRBJ2-6; the D call from TCRdb, TRBD2, cannot be confirmed without DNA. Germline assignment: CDR1 SGHAT and CDR2 FQNNGV. The CDR3 spans 19 residues. The CDR3 spells CASSLYAGTSGSGANVLTF. The full variable domain, rest sourced from reference TRBV11-2 and TRBJ2-6, is EAGVAQSPRYKIIEKRQSVAFWCNPISGHATLYWYQQILGQGPKLLIQFQNNGVVDDSQLPKDRFSAERLKGVDSTLKIQPAKLEDSAVYLCASSLYAGTSGSGANVLTFGAGSRLTVL.

V and J are TRBV15 and TRBJ1-1; TCRdb outputs TRBD1, but without DNA this stays unchecked. The CDR3 has 15 residues. CDR1 is LNHNV and CDR2 is YYDKDF in the germline V gene (reference sequence). The CDR3 loop is CATSRDRGPGTEAFF.

This chain joins TRBV25-1 and TRBJ1-4. Germline V lookup: CDR1 MGHDK, CDR2 SYGVNS. The CDR3 is 13 residues long. The CDR3: CASSETSNEKLFF.

The J gene is TRBJ2-7, the V gene TRBV3-1. The CDR3 is made up of 15 amino acids. Germline V gives CDR1 LGHDT, CDR2 YNNKEL (reference sequence). The CDR3 here is CASSQEVGLAYEQYF.

This chain joins TRBV9 and TRBJ2-3; the TCRdb call, TRBD2, lacks DNA for checking. CDR1 is SGDLS and CDR2 is YYNGEE in the germline V gene. This CDR3 comprises 16 residues. The CDR3 protein is CASKSGRATSTDTQYF. Supplemented by reference TRBV9 and TRBJ2-3, the full variable domain reads DSGVTQTPKHLITATGQRVTLRCSPRSGDLSVYWYQQSLDQGLQFLIQYYNGEERAKGNILERFSAQQFPDLHSELNLSSLELGDSALYFCASKSGRATSTDTQYFGPGTRLTVL.

This chain uses TRBV10-1 with TRBJ1-4. Germline loops: CDR1 WNHNN, CDR2 SYGVQD (reference sequence). The length of the CDR3 is 16 residues. CDR3 protein: CASSESPLGSNEKLFF.

The rearrangement uses TRBV12-3 or TRBV12-4 and TRBJ2-1. The CDR3 contains 14 residues. CDR3 protein: CASSLAGYYNEQFF.

The V gene is TRBV15, the J gene TRBJ1-5; the TRBD1 assignment by TCRdb is unverifiable without DNA. Germline V lookup: CDR1 LNHNV, CDR2 YYDKDF (reference sequence). CDR3 length: 15 residues. The CDR3 spells CATSRAGSSNQPQHF.

The chain recombines TRBV5-5 with TRBJ1-4. The CDR3 runs to 13 residues. Germline V gene lookup returns CDR1 SGHKS and CDR2 YYEKEE (reference sequence). CDR3 region: CASSSDSPRGLFF.

The rearrangement joins TRBV4-3 to TRBJ2-6. The V gene's germline CDR1 is LGHNA and CDR2 YSLEER. This CDR3 comprises 15 residues. CDR3 in amino acids: CASSHSLSGANVLTF.

The V and J genes are TRBV7-9 and TRBJ1-1; TCRdb returns TRBD1, unconfirmable since there is no DNA. This CDR3 region has 14 residues. Germline CDR1 is SEHNR and CDR2 is FQNEAQ (reference sequence). CDR3 region: CASSLLQRGAEAFF.

The V call is TRBV4-3, the J call TRBJ1-1; checking the TCRdb D call of TRBD1 is not possible without DNA. CDR1 is LGHNA, CDR2 YSLEER, per germline. There are 15 residues in the CDR3. The CDR3 here is CASSYRTGGHTEAFF.

The chain employs TRBV12-3 or TRBV12-4 and TRBJ1-2; no DNA is available, so the TRBD1 call from TCRdb remains unchecked. The CDR3 runs 15 residues. This CDR3 is CASSRSGGSKRGYTF.

This chain links TRBV5-1 with TRBJ2-1; there is no DNA to check the TCRdb D call of TRBD2. Germline CDR1 is SGHRS and CDR2 is YFSETQ. The CDR3 consists of 20 residues. The CDR3: CASSPDFGSGLRGSYNEQFF. Variable domain in full (rest from reference TRBV5-1 and TRBJ2-1): KAGVTQTPRYLIKTRGQQVTLSCSPISGHRSVSWYQQTPGQGLQFLFEYFSETQRNKGNFPGRFSGRQFSNSRSEMNVSTLELGDSALYLCASSPDFGSGLRGSYNEQFFGPGTRLTVL.

The genes are TRBV11-2 and TRBJ2-3. Per the germline V gene, CDR1 is SGHAT and CDR2 is FQNNGV. This CDR3 is 15 amino acids long. The CDR3 reads CASSIRRGRTEAQYF.

This chain uses TRBV7-9 with TRBJ2-1; lacking DNA, the TRBD1 call made by TCRdb goes unchecked. The CDR3 loop spans 14 amino acids. Looked up from germline, CDR1 is SEHNR and CDR2 is FQNEAQ (reference sequence). The CDR3: CASLGAPGGNEQFF.

The rearrangement links TRBV6-5 to TRBJ1-5; TCRdb's D call of TRBD1 is untestable without DNA. Germline CDR1 reads MNHEY; CDR2 reads SVGAGI. This CDR3 is 15 amino acids long. The chain's CDR3 is CASSYGQGFNQPQHF.

The V call is TRBV6-2 or TRBV6-3, the J call TRBJ1-5; TCRdb picks TRBD1, but there is no DNA to check that call. CDR3 size: 16 residues. CDR1 MNHEY and CDR2 SVGEGT come from the germline V gene. CDR3: CASSYLGASGNQPQHF.